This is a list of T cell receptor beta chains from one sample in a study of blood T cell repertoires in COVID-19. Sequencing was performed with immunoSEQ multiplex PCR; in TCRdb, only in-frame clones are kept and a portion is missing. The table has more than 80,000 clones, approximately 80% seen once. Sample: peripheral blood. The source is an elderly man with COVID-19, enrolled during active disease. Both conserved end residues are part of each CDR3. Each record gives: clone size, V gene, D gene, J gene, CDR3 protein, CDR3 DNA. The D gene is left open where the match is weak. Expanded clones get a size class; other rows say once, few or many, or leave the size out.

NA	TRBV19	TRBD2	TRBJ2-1	CASRDTGTSVNEQFF	TGTGCCAGTAGGGACACCGGGACTAGCGTAAATGAGCAGTTCTTC
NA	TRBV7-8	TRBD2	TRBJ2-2	CASISSGRNTGELFF	TGTGCCAGCATCTCTAGCGGGAGGAACACCGGGGAGCTGTTTTTT
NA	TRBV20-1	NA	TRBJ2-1	CSASLHEQFF	TGCAGTGCTAGTCTCCATGAGCAGTTCTTC
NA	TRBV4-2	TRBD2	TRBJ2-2	CASSQESASGTTGELFF	TGTGCCAGCAGCCAAGAATCGGCTAGCGGGACCACCGGGGAGCTGTTTTTT
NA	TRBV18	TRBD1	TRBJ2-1	CASSPQTGGNYNEQFF	TGTGCCAGCTCACCTCAGACAGGGGGTAACTACAATGAGCAGTTCTTC
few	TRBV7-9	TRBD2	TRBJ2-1	CASSLVAGDEQFF	TGTGCCAGCAGCTTAGTAGCGGGGGATGAGCAGTTCTTC
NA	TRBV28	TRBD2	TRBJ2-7	CATSLSGRSYEQYF	TGTGCCACCAGCCTTAGCGGGAGGTCCTACGAGCAGTACTTC
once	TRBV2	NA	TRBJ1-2	CASSETQGIVYGYTF	TGTGCCAGCAGTGAAACACAGGGAATAGTCTATGGCTACACCTTC
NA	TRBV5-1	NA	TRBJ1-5	CASTQGRINQPQHF	TGCGCCAGCACTCAGGGTCGGATCAATCAGCCCCAGCATTTT
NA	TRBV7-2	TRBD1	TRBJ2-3	CASSLNTGGANTQYF	TGTGCCAGCAGCTTAAATACAGGGGGCGCGAATACGCAGTATTTT
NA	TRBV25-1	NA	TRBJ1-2	CATSLDSYGYTF	TGTGCCACCTCGCTGGACAGCTATGGCTACACCTTC
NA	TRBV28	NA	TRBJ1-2	CASSFGIQGFGYTF	TGTGCCAGCAGTTTCGGTATTCAGGGGTTTGGCTACACCTTC
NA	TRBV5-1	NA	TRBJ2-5	CASSLGQDWVGETQYF	TGCGCCAGCAGCTTGGGGCAGGACTGGGTCGGTGAGACCCAGTACTTC
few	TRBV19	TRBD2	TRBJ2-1	CASSATSEYNEQFF	TGTGCCAGTAGCGCGACTAGCGAGTACAATGAGCAGTTCTTC
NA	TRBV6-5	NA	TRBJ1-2	CASSHLPEYGYTF	TGTGCCAGCAGTCACCTGCCTGAGTACGGCTACACCTTC
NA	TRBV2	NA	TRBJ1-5	CASTPGHDQPQHF	TGTGCCAGCACCCCAGGGCATGATCAGCCCCAGCATTTT
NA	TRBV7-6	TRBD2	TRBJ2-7	CASSPGASGGIYEQYF	TGTGCCAGCAGCCCTGGGGCTAGCGGTGGTATCTACGAGCAGTACTTC
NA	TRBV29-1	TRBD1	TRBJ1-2	CSVGTGEYGYTF	TGCAGCGTTGGGACAGGGGAGTATGGCTACACCTTC
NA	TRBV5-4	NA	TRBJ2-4	CASRKAAKNIQYF	TGTGCCAGCAGAAAAGCAGCCAAAAACATTCAGTACTTC
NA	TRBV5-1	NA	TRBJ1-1	CASSFDRRTEAFF	TGCGCCAGCAGCTTCGACAGACGAACTGAAGCTTTCTTT
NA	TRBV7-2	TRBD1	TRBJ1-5	CASSKGQGDQPQHF	TGTGCCAGCAGCAAAGGACAGGGTGATCAGCCCCAGCATTTT
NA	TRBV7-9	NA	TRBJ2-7	CASSLTQGSNEQYF	TGTGCCAGCAGCTTAACTCAGGGCTCAAACGAGCAGTACTTC
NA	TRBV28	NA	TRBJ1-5	CASTPGGHSNQPQHF	TGTGCCAGCACCCCGGGGGGACATAGCAATCAGCCCCAGCATTTT